A selection of T cell receptor beta chains follows, all from one sample in a study of shared clonotypes between healthy human individuals. Some clones are missing from TCRdb's copy, which holds only in-frame ones; the method was immunoSEQ multiplex PCR. Of hundreds of thousands of clones in the sample, more than 70% were seen once. The material sequenced was memory CD4+ T cells sorted from blood. These receptors were collected from a woman aged 30 to 39 in good health. Both conserved end residues are trimmed from each CDR3.

V	J	length	CDR3
TRBV9	TRBJ2-3	11	ASSSPVEVTQY
TRBV4-1	TRBJ1-1	11	ASSPIQGPSAF
TRBV10-1	TRBJ2-2	13	ASSEFREDTGELF
TRBV11-2	TRBJ2-1	13	ASSLGTSGSNEQF
TRBV6-5	TRBJ2-7	12	ASTKADRAYEQY
TRBV5-4	TRBJ1-2	13	ASSLGKTSIYGYT
TRBV28	TRBJ2-2	11	ASSHGVEGELF
TRBV27	TRBJ1-2	13	ASSLAGRSNYGYT
TRBV5-1	TRBJ1-3	13	ASSFAGGPGNTIY
TRBV28	TRBJ2-7	11	ASSGPEVDEQY
TRBV5-1	TRBJ2-7	13	ASRRGTSGSYEQY
TRBV5-1	TRBJ1-2	12	ASSVPGQDRGYT
TRBV9	TRBJ1-4	16	ASSVALGTRNSNEKLF
TRBV29-1	TRBJ2-1	11	SAQPQTDNEQF
TRBV11-3	TRBJ2-7	13	ASSLSGPQVGEQY
TRBV2	TRBJ2-7	13	ASRSGQTGWSEQY
TRBV7-3	TRBJ2-1	18	ASSLPGTSGRASSRNEQF
TRBV5-1	TRBJ2-7	10	ASRGPSYEQY
TRBV28	TRBJ2-3	13	ASSRTGVTSDTQY
TRBV25-1	TRBJ1-4	15	ASSERWDSPTNEKLF
TRBV19	TRBJ2-3	11	ASSIEGTDTQY
TRBV4-1	TRBJ2-7	12	ASSQDPVSYEQY
TRBV19	TRBJ2-7	14	ASSIRPREVVYEQY
TRBV5-1	TRBJ2-1	16	ASSFGRMLAPLYNEQF
TRBV5-4	TRBJ2-7	12	ASSPRDRPYEQY
TRBV6-5	TRBJ2-1	13	ASSYQAATYNEQF
TRBV14	NA	12	ASTLGDWSYEQY
TRBV6-6	TRBJ1-2	10	ASSSDRGGYT
TRBV28	TRBJ2-1	9	ASRAGTRQF
TRBV7-8	TRBJ1-5	13	ASLPDRGRRQPQH
TRBV6-6	TRBJ1-2	10	ASRKQGFDYT
TRBV14	TRBJ2-1	15	ASSPGGVRLAVDEQF
TRBV5-1	TRBJ2-1	17	ASSSELRGRQGRYNEQF
TRBV2	TRBJ1-1	11	ASSGGGDTEAF
TRBV10-2	TRBJ2-4	13	ASSASGRTKNIQY
TRBV28	TRBJ1-1	14	ASSLPTGKAGTEAF